These T cell receptor beta chains were read from a single sample in a study of radiotherapy plus CTLA-4 blockade in lung cancer. Sequenced by immunoSEQ multiplex PCR; TCRdb stores in-frame clones only, minus some. The sample holds about 60,000 clones, just over 75% seen once. The sample consisted of peripheral blood, taken from a patient treated with radiotherapy plus ipilimumab. Receptor source: a human donor with non-small cell lung cancer who had a partial response to radiotherapy plus ipilimumab. CDR3s include the opening cysteine and the closing phenylalanine or tryptophan.

TRBV29-1 CSVASGGQGTEQYF
TRBV18 CASSPGAMNTEAFF
TRBV29-1 CSVTGAANYGYTF
TRBV11-1 CASSSRTGYYEQYF
TRBV10-3 CAISQGLRDTQYF
TRBV6-6 CASRNRGEAFF
TRBV18 CASSLTGSVSSGANVLTF
TRBV6-1 CASSGPGQTPRGTDTQYF
TRBV7-2 CASSLSLAGGQAGELFF
TRBV10-3 CAISESEEKLFF
TRBV28 CASSSPGVNGNTIYF
TRBV5-4 CASSLDSRETQYF
TRBV4-3 CASSQGTVLSGYTF
TRBV28 CASTPPGMGGYTF
TRBV30 CAWRQVPRETQYF